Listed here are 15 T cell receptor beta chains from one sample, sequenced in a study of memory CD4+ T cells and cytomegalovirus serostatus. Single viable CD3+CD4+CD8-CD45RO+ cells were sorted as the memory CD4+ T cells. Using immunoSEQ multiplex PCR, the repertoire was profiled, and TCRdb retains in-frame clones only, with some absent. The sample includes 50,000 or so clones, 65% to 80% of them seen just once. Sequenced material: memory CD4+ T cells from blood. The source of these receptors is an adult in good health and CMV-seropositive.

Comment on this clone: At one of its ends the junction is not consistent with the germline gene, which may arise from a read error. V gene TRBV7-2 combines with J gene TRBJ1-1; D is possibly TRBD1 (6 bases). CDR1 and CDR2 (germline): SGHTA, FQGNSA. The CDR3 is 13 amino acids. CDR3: CASSFASNRDAVF. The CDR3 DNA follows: TGTGCCAGCAGCTTTGCTTCAAACAGGGATGCGGTCTTT.

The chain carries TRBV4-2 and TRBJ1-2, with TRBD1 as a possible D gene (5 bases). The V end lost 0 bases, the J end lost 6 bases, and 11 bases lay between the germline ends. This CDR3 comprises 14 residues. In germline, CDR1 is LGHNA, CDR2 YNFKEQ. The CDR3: CASSQEEGRDGYTF. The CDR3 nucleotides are TGTGCCAGCAGCCAAGAGGAGGGACGGGATGGCTACACCTTC.

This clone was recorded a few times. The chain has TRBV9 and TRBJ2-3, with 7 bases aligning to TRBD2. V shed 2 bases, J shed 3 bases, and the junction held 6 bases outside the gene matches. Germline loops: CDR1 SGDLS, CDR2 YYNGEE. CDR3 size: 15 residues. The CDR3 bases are TGTGCCAGCAGCGTTTGGGGGACTACTACAGATACGCAGTATTTT. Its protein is CASSVWGTTTDTQYF.

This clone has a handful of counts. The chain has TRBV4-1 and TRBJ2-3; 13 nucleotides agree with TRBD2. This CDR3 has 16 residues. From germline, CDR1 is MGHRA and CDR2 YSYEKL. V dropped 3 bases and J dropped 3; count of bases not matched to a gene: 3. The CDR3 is CASSHGLAGVTDTQYF. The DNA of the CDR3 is TGCGCCAGCAGCCACGGACTAGCGGGAGTTACAGATACGCAGTATTTT.

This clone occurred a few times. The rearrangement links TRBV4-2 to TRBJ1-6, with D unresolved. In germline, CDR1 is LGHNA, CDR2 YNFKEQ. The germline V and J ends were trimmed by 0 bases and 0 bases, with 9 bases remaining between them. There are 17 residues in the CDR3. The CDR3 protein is CASSQDQILSYNSPLHF. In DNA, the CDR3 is TGTGCCAGCAGCCAAGATCAGATACTCTCCTATAATTCACCCCTCCACTTT.

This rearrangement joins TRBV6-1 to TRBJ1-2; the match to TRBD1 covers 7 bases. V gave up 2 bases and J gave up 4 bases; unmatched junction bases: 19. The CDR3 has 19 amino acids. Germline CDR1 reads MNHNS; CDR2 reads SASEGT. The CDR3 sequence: CASSETFRRQGYLGYGYTF. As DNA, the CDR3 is TGTGCCAGCAGTGAAACCTTTCGACGACAGGGATATCTGGGCTATGGCTACACCTTC.

CDR3 protein: CASSAGTAKSTDTQYF. In nucleotides, the CDR3 is TGTGCCAGCAGCGCGGGGACTGCGAAAAGCACAGATACGCAGTATTTT. The chain employs TRBV5-4 and TRBJ2-3; possibly TRBD2 for D (6 bases). The ends were cut back, 4 bases at V and 0 bases at J, with 15 bases in the middle. CDR3 length: 16 residues. CDR1 SGHNT and CDR2 YYREEE come from the germline V gene (reference sequence).

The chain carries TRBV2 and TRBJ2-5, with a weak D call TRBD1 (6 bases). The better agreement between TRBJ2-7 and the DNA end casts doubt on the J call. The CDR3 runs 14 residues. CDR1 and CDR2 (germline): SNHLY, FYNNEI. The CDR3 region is CASALEGQLSEQYF. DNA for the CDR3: TGTGCCAGTGCGCTTGAAGGACAGCTTTCCGAGCAGTACTTC.

The CDR3 bases are TGTGCCAGTACCTTTGGGCGGGGAGGGAATTCACCCCTCCACTTT. It codes for CASTFGRGGNSPLHF. The chain carries TRBV19 and TRBJ1-6; D gene ambiguous. Per the germline V gene, CDR1 is LNHDA and CDR2 is SQIVND (reference sequence). This CDR3 comprises 15 residues. V was pared by 7 bases and J by 7 bases, with 17 bases between.

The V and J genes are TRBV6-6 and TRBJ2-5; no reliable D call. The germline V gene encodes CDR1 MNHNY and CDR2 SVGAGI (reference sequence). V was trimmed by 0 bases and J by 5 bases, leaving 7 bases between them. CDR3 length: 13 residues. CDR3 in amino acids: CASSYSGTETQYF. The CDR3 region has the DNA TGTGCCAGCAGTTACTCTGGCACGGAGACCCAGTACTTC.

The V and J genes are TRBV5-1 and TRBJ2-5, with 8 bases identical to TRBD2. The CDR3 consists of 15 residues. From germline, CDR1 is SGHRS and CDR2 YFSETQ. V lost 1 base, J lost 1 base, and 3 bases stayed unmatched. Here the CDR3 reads CASSLLAGPQETQYF. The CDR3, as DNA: TGCGCCAGCAGCTTGTTAGCGGGACCCCAAGAGACCCAGTACTTC.

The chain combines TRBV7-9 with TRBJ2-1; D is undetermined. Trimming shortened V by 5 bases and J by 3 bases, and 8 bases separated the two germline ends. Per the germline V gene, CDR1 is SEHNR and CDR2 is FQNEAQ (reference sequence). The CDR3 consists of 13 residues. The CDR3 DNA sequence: TGTGCCAGCAGCCCCTCGAACTACAATGAGCAGTTCTTC. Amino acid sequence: CASSPSNYNEQFF.

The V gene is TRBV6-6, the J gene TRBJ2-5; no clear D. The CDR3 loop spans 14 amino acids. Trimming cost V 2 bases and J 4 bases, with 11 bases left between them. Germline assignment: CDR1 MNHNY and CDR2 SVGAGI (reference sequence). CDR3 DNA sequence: TGTGCCAGCAGTTACCGCGGACGGGTAGAGACCCAGTACTTC. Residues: CASSYRGRVETQYF.

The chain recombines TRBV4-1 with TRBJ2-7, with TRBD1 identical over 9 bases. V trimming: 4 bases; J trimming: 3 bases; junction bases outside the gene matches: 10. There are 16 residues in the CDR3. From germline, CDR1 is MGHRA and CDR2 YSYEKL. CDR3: CASSRDPGQGNYEQYF. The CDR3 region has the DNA TGCGCCAGCAGCCGGGACCCGGGACAGGGAAACTACGAGCAGTACTTC.

The DNA of the CDR3 is TGTGCCAGCATTAGGACAGGGAGTGGCGAGCAGTACTTC. Its protein is CASIRTGSGEQYF. V and J are TRBV6-1 and TRBJ2-7; TRBD1 agrees at 8 bases. From germline, CDR1 is MNHNS and CDR2 SASEGT. The CDR3 spans 13 residues. The J segment lost 6 bases and the V segment lost 7 bases, leaving 8 bases of the junction unmatched.